This T cell receptor beta chain was sequenced for a study of control samples from healthy donors and cancer patients. TCRdb's table, derived via immunoSEQ multiplex PCR, lists solely in-frame clones and lacks some. This table holds roughly 220,000 clones, just under 95% found once. Germline V gives CDR1 MNHEY, CDR2 SVGEGT. The CDR3 has 13 amino acids. V shed 4 bases and J 6 bases; nucleotides not matched to a gene: 3. V gene TRBV6-2 or TRBV6-3 combines with J gene TRBJ2-1, with TRBD2 identical over 7 bases. The receptor was derived from a man aged 45-65 years in good health. The specimen was blood. This CDR3 reads CASSSRTSNEQFF. Written as DNA, the CDR3 is TGTGCCAGCAGTTCTCGGACTAGCAATGAGCAGTTCTTC.